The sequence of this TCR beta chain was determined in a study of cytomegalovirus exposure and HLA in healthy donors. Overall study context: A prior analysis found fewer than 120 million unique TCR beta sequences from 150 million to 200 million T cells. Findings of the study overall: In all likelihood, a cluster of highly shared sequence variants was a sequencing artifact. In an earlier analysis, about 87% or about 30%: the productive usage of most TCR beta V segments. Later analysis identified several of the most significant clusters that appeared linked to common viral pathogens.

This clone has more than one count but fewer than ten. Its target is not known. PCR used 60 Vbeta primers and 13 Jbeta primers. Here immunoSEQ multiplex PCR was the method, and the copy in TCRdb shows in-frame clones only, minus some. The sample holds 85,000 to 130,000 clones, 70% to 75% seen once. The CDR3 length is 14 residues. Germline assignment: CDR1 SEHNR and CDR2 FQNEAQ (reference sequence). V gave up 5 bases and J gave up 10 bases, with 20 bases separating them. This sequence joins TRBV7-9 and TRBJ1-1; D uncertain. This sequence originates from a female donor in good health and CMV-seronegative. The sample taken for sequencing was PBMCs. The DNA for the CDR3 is TGTGCCAGCAGCCCTATCGACTCATCCCGGGGAGCTTTCTTT. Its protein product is CASSPIDSSRGAFF.